This is a list of T cell receptor beta chains from one sample in a study of PD-L1 blockade in urothelial cancer. Libraries were prepared by immunoSEQ multiplex PCR; TCRdb keeps only in-frame clonotypes and omits some of them. In the table there are some 65,000 clones, about four fifths of which are singletons. Here the sequenced sample was PBMCs, taken around atezolizumab (anti-PD-L1) treatment. The receptors originated from a man in his 70s with urothelial cancer. Both conserved end residues are part of each CDR3. D genes are given only for firm matches. A row's size may be missing; if present it is once, few, many or a size class.

v_call: TRBV5-1; d_call: TRBD2; j_call: TRBJ2-5; clone_size: once; cdr3_aa: CASSLRLAGEETQYF
v_call: TRBV15; d_call: TRBD2; j_call: TRBJ2-1; clone_size: .; cdr3_aa: CATSRELLAGSTGEFF
v_call: TRBV5-6; d_call: .; j_call: TRBJ1-1; clone_size: .; cdr3_aa: CASSWGGLNTEAFF
v_call: TRBV19; d_call: TRBD1; j_call: TRBJ1-2; clone_size: .; cdr3_aa: CASSPTRGQGSGYTF
v_call: TRBV19; d_call: TRBD2; j_call: TRBJ2-2; clone_size: .; cdr3_aa: CASSSGLAEGTGELFF
v_call: TRBV30; d_call: TRBD1; j_call: TRBJ2-1; clone_size: .; cdr3_aa: CASSPGTGRFNEQFF
v_call: TRBV19; d_call: TRBD1; j_call: TRBJ2-7; clone_size: few; cdr3_aa: CASSMAQAGGFYEQYF
v_call: TRBV28; d_call: .; j_call: TRBJ2-7; clone_size: .; cdr3_aa: CASSFRDGGYEQYF
v_call: TRBV18; d_call: .; j_call: TRBJ2-3; clone_size: .; cdr3_aa: CASSPPGLATDTQYF
v_call: TRBV6-1; d_call: .; j_call: TRBJ2-1; clone_size: .; cdr3_aa: CASSESRASYNEQFF
v_call: TRBV5-1; d_call: .; j_call: TRBJ1-2; clone_size: .; cdr3_aa: CASSLGDRDYGYTF
v_call: TRBV30; d_call: TRBD1; j_call: TRBJ2-5; clone_size: .; cdr3_aa: CAWSVIDRAETQYF
v_call: TRBV19; d_call: TRBD1; j_call: TRBJ1-5; clone_size: .; cdr3_aa: CASSSTGTENQPQHF
v_call: TRBV14; d_call: .; j_call: TRBJ2-5; clone_size: .; cdr3_aa: CASSQERRASRVETQYF
v_call: TRBV2; d_call: .; j_call: TRBJ2-1; clone_size: .; cdr3_aa: CASSRLGAVSNEQFF